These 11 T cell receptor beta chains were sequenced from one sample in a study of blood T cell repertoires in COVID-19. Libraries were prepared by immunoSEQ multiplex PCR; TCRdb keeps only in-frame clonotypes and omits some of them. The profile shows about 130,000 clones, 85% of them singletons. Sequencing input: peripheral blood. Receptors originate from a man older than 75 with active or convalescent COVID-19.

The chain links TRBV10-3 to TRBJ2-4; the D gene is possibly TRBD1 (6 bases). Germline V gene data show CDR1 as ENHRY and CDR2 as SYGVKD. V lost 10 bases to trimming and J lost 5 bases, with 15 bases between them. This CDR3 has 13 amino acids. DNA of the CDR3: TGTGCCACGACCGACAGGAGACAAAACATTCAGTACTTC. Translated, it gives CATTDRRQNIQYF.

The CDR3 DNA sequence: TGTGCCAGCAGTTCTACCAGGGGAAGAGGCTACACCTTC. Encoded protein: CASSSTRGRGYTF. The gene calls are TRBV6-5 and TRBJ1-2; D possibly corresponds to TRBD1 (6 bases). V lost 4 bases, J lost 8 bases, and 14 bases lay in between. The germline V gene has CDR1 MNHEY and CDR2 SVGAGI. The CDR3 totals 13 residues.

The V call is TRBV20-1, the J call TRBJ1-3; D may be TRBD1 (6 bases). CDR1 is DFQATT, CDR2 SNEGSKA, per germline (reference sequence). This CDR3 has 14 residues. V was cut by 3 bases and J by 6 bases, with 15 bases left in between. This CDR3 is CSASAPRGANTIYF. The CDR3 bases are TGCAGTGCTAGTGCCCCTCGGGGGGCAAACACCATATATTTT.

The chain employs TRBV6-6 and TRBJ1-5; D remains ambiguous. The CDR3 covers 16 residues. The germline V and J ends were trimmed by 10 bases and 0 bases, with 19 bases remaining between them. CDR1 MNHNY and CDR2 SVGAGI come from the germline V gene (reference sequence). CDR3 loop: CATARRGQNSNQPQHF. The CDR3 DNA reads TGTGCCACCGCCCGGAGAGGGCAGAATAGCAATCAGCCCCAGCATTTT.

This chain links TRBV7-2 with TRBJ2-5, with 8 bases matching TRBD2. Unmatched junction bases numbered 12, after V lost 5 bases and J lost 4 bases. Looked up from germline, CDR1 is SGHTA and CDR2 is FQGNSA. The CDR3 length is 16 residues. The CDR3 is CASSPGAGGRLETQYF. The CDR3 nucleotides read TGTGCCAGCAGCCCCGGGGCGGGGGGAAGGCTAGAGACCCAGTACTTC.

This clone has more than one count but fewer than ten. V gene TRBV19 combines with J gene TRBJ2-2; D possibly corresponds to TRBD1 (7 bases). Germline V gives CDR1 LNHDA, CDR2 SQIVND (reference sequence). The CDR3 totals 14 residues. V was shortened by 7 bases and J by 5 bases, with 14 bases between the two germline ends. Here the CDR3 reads CASTQGRSTGELFF. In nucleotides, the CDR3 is TGTGCCAGTACACAGGGGAGGAGTACCGGGGAGCTGTTTTTT.

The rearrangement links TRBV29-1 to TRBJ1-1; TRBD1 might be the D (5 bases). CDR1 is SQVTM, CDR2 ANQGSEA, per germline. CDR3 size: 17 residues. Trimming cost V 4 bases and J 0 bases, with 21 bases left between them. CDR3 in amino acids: CSVGIMGRGNMNTEAFF. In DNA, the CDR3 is TGCAGCGTTGGGATTATGGGCCGGGGGAATATGAACACTGAAGCTTTCTTT.

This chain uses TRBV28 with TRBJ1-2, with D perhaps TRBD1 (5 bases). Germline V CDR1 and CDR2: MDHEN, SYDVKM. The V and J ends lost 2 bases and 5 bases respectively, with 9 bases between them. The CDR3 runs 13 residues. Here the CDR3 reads CASSLTGAYGYTF. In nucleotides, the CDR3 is TGTGCCAGCAGTTTAACAGGAGCGTATGGCTACACCTTC.

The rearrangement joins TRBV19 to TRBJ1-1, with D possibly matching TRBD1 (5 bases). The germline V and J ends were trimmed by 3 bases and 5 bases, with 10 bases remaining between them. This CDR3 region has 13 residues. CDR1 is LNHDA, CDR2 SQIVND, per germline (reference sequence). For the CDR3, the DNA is TGTGCCAGTAGTATGCCAGGGAGGACTGAAGCTTTCTTT. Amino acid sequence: CASSMPGRTEAFF.

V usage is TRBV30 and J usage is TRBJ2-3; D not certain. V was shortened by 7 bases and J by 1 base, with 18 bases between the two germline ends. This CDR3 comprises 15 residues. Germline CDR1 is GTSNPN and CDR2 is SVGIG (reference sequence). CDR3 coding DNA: TGTGCCTCCGGTACCCCCGCGGATGGCACAGATACGCAGTATTTT. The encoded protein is CASGTPADGTDTQYF.

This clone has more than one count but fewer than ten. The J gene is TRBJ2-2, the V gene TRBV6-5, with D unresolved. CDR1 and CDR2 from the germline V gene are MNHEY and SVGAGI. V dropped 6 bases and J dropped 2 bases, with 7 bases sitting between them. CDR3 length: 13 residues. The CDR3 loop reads CASRDTNTGELFF. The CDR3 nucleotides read TGTGCCAGCAGAGACACTAACACCGGGGAGCTGTTTTTT.